This note documents a single TCR beta chain sequence. Residents of about two dozen US areas, aged roughly 18 to 89 years, made up the participants. The study assigned cohorts using participant-reported clinical history. Cohort 3 donors were reported recovered after two negative PCRs, clearance, or symptom resolution. These data belong to a study of blood T cell repertoires in COVID-19. Only in-frame clones appear in the TCRdb table, and some are missing; sequencing was by immunoSEQ multiplex PCR. The data show approximately 170,000 clones, approximately 87% seen once. From germline, CDR1 is SGHTA and CDR2 FQGNSA. CDR3 length equals 19 residues. V gave up 5 bases and J gave up 4 bases; unmatched junction bases: 11.

The receptor's source is a woman aged 50 to 60 who had recovered from COVID-19. Sequencing used PBMCs or T cells enriched from blood (not recorded which). The rearrangement links TRBV7-2 to TRBJ2-1; 16 nucleotides align to TRBD2. Here the CDR3 reads CASSLTGTSGGAGYNEQFF. In DNA, the CDR3 is TGTGCCAGCAGCCTTACCGGGACTAGCGGGGGGGCCGGGTACAATGAGCAGTTCTTC.